The TCR beta chain described here comes from a study of blood T cell repertoires in COVID-19. In germline, CDR1 is KGHDR, CDR2 SFDVKD. V was pared by 6 bases and J by 3 bases, with 13 bases between. The CDR3 has 15 amino acids. Libraries were prepared by immunoSEQ multiplex PCR; TCRdb keeps only in-frame clonotypes and omits some of them. The sample lists approximately 220,000 clones, more than 70% seen once, with roughly 7.6% in the top ten. The chain recombines TRBV24-1 with TRBJ2-2; a weak D match, TRBD1 (6 bases). The sample taken for sequencing was peripheral blood. This clonotype originated in a woman aged 50 to 60 with acute or convalescent COVID-19. This chain's CDR3 is CATSFTGKDTGELFF. The CDR3 nucleotides read TGTGCCACCAGTTTCACAGGGAAGGACACCGGGGAGCTGTTTTTT.